The 7 T cell receptor beta chains given below trace back to one sample, sequenced in a study of T cells in localized non-small cell lung cancer. Clones were sequenced by immunoSEQ multiplex PCR, and TCRdb holds only the in-frame ones, with some missing. The sample lists thousands of clones; roughly 25% were seen once. The material was lung tumor tissue, obtained before any cancer treatment. These receptors were obtained from an older female donor with stage I lung adenocarcinoma.

This clone was picked up a small number of times. This chain uses TRBV11-3 with TRBJ2-7; perhaps TRBD2 as D (5 bases). Trimming pared 5 bases from V and 1 base from J, leaving 15 bases between. The germline gives CDR1 SGHNT, CDR2 YENEEA. CDR3 length: 15 residues. The CDR3 DNA reads as TGTGCCAGCAGCCGAGACGCAGGAGGTTCCTACGAGCAGTACTTC. This translates into CASSRDAGGSYEQYF.

V usage is TRBV4-1 and J usage is TRBJ2-5; D is perhaps TRBD1 (6 bases). Per the germline V gene, CDR1 is MGHRA and CDR2 is YSYEKL. This CDR3 has 15 residues. V was clipped by 3 bases and J by 2 bases, with 13 bases between them. The CDR3 bases are TGCGCCAGCAGCCAGTCATCTAGGGGGCAAGAGACCCAGTACTTC. Protein product: CASSQSSRGQETQYF.

V gene TRBV29-1 combines with J gene TRBJ1-4; a possible D gene is TRBD1 (5 bases). V shed 7 bases and J shed 4 bases, with 10 bases lying between them. Germline values: CDR1 SQVTM, CDR2 ANQGSEA. The CDR3 loop spans 12 amino acids. CDR3 residues: CSAQGINEKLFF. DNA of the CDR3: TGCAGCGCTCAGGGTATTAATGAAAAACTGTTTTTT.

The chain joins TRBV28 to TRBJ2-2, with TRBD1 matching over 9 bases. CDR3 length: 15 residues. Trimming removed 5 bases from V and 7 bases from J; junction bases left unmatched: 8. Germline V lookup: CDR1 MDHEN, CDR2 SYDVKM. CDR3 DNA sequence: TGTGCCAGCAGTCCGGGGGGACAGGGTGGCGGGGAGCTGTTTTTT. It encodes CASSPGGQGGGELFF.

This chain uses TRBV19 with TRBJ2-1; D possibly corresponds to TRBD1 (6 bases). Per the germline V gene, CDR1 is LNHDA and CDR2 is SQIVND (reference sequence). Trimming left V 7 bases short and J 10 bases short, with 11 bases between. This CDR3 comprises 11 residues. The CDR3 is CASNQGREQFF. The DNA for the CDR3 is TGTGCCAGTAATCAGGGGCGCGAGCAGTTCTTC.

This clone was seen a few times. The V and J genes are TRBV6-8 and TRBJ2-7; weak D call: TRBD1 (6 bases). This CDR3 spans 12 amino acids. Germline-derived CDR1 and CDR2 are MNHGY and SAAAGT. Trimming removed 10 bases from V and 3 bases from J, with 13 bases in between. In DNA, the CDR3 is TGTGCCACCCGGACAGAGAGCTACGAGCAGTACTTC. The encoded protein is CATRTESYEQYF.

This chain connects TRBV19 to TRBJ1-1; no firm D call. The CDR3 runs 15 residues. Looked up from germline, CDR1 is LNHDA and CDR2 is SQIVND (reference sequence). Trimming removed 0 bases from V and 1 base from J, with 9 bases in between. CDR3 sequence reads: CASSIDQTPNTEAFF. For the CDR3, the DNA is TGTGCCAGTAGTATAGATCAGACACCGAACACTGAAGCTTTCTTT.